Shown below are 9 T cell receptor beta chains from a single sample sequenced in a study of cytomegalovirus exposure and HLA in healthy donors. In the PCR, 60 Vbeta and 13 Jbeta primers were used. Measured with immunoSEQ multiplex PCR; TCRdb has only the in-frame clones, and not every one. Of about 78,000 clones in the sample, around 80% are singletons; the top ten hold approximately 30%. Sequenced: PBMCs. These receptors were collected from a man in his fifties in good health and CMV-seropositive.

This clone was counted between two and nine times. The chain has TRBV19 and TRBJ1-3; unclear D gene. The CDR3 sequence is 16 residues long. The V gene lost 6 bases and the J gene lost 0 bases, with 15 bases spanning the gap. In germline, CDR1 is LNHDA, CDR2 SQIVND (reference sequence). In DNA, the CDR3 is TGTGCCAGTAGAAAGTTAAGACGGGACTCTGGAAACACCATATATTTT. This codes for CASRKLRRDSGNTIYF. The complete variable domain, with remaining parts taken from reference TRBV19 and TRBJ1-3, reads DGGITQSPKYLFRKEGQNVTLSCEQNLNHDAMYWYRQDPGQGLRLIYYSQIVNDFQKGDIAEGYSVSREKKESFPLTVTSAQKNPTAFYLCASRKLRRDSGNTIYFGEGSWLTVV.

The chain joins TRBV7-2 to TRBJ2-3; TRBD1 aligns across 7 bases. CDR1 SGHTA and CDR2 FQGNSA come from the germline V gene. V shed 1 base and J 4 bases; nucleotides not matched to a gene: 5. There are 15 residues in the CDR3. The CDR3: CASSLGIGGADTQYF. CDR3 nucleotides: TGTGCCAGCAGCTTAGGCATAGGGGGCGCAGATACGCAGTATTTT.

The V call is TRBV5-1, the J call TRBJ2-3, with 7 nucleotides matching TRBD1. The length of the CDR3 is 13 residues. Germline-derived CDR1 and CDR2 are SGHRS and YFSETQ. V was clipped by 2 bases and J by 3 bases; unmatched bases: 0. For the CDR3, the DNA is TGCGCCAGCAGCTTACAGGGGACAGATACGCAGTATTTT. The encoded protein is CASSLQGTDTQYF.

The DNA for the CDR3 is TGTGCCAGCAGCCAAGATGGGACAGGGTGGGGCTATGGCTACACCTTC. Translation: CASSQDGTGWGYGYTF. The chain combines TRBV4-2 with TRBJ1-2, with 9 bases aligning to TRBD1. The CDR3 is made up of 16 amino acids. V lost 0 bases and J lost 4; bases outside the gene matches: 6. From germline, CDR1 is LGHNA and CDR2 YNFKEQ.

V is TRBV11-2 and J is TRBJ2-7; 12 positions agree with TRBD1. V gave up 7 bases and J gave up 4 bases; unmatched junction bases: 11. Per germline, CDR1 SGHAT and CDR2 FQNNGV. This CDR3 spans 16 amino acids. The CDR3 DNA is TGTGCCAGCACCCGGGGGACAGGGGGCGGACTTTACGAGCAGTACTTC. Protein product: CASTRGTGGGLYEQYF.

The chain recombines TRBV5-1 with TRBJ2-3, with 11 bases identical to TRBD2. This CDR3 spans 16 amino acids. The trim removed 4 bases at V and 5 bases at J, leaving 9 bases unmatched. Germline CDR1 reads SGHRS; CDR2 reads YFSETQ. The CDR3 reads CASSSGTSGQGDTQYF. CDR3 bases: TGCGCCAGCAGCAGCGGGACTAGCGGACAGGGAGATACGCAGTATTTT.

The J gene is TRBJ2-3, the V gene TRBV18; no definite D call. Germline V gives CDR1 KGHSH, CDR2 LQKENI. V was trimmed by 2 bases and J by 6 bases, leaving 24 bases between them. CDR3 length: 18 residues. In DNA form, the CDR3 reads TGTGCCAGCTCACCAGATCGTGTCGCCCAGACGATGCGGGATACGCAGTATTTT. Residues: CASSPDRVAQTMRDTQYF.

This sequence joins TRBV5-1 and TRBJ2-7; TRBD2 matches 7 bases. CDR1 is SGHRS, CDR2 YFSETQ, per germline. The V segment lost 0 bases and the J segment 4 bases; nucleotides outside the gene matches: 10. This CDR3 comprises 16 residues. CDR3 nucleotide sequence: TGCGCCAGCAGCTTGGGGGGGTCGGCTAGCGGTTACGAGCAGTACTTC. This codes for CASSLGGSASGYEQYF. The full variable domain, rest sourced from reference TRBV5-1 and TRBJ2-7, is KAGVTQTPRYLIKTRGQQVTLSCSPISGHRSVSWYQQTPGQGLQFLFEYFSETQRNKGNFPGRFSGRQFSNSRSEMNVSTLELGDSALYLCASSLGGSASGYEQYFGPGTRLTVT.

The chain carries TRBV4-3 and TRBJ2-7, with D tentatively TRBD1 (6 bases). CDR3 length: 14 amino acids. Trimming took off 4 bases at V and 2 bases at J, with 12 bases between the two ends. In germline, CDR1 is LGHNA, CDR2 YSLEER. The CDR3 DNA reads TGCGCCAGCAGCCGCAGTAGGGGGACCTACGAGCAGTACTTC. Translated, it gives CASSRSRGTYEQYF.